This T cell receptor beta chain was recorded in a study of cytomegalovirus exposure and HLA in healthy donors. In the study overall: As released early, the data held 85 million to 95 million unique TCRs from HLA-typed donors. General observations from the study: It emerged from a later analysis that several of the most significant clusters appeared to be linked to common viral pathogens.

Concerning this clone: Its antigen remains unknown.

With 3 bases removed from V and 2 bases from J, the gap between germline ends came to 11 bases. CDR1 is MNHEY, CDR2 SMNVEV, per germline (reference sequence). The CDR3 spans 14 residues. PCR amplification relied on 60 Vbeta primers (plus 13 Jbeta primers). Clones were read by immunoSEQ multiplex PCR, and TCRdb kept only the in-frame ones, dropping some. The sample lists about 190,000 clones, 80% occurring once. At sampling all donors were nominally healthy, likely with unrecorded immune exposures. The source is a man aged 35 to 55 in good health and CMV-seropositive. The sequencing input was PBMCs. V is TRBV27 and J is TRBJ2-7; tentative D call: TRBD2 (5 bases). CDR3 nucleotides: TGTGCCAGCAGTTTTCGGACTGCCCCCTACGAGCAGTACTTC. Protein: CASSFRTAPYEQYF.